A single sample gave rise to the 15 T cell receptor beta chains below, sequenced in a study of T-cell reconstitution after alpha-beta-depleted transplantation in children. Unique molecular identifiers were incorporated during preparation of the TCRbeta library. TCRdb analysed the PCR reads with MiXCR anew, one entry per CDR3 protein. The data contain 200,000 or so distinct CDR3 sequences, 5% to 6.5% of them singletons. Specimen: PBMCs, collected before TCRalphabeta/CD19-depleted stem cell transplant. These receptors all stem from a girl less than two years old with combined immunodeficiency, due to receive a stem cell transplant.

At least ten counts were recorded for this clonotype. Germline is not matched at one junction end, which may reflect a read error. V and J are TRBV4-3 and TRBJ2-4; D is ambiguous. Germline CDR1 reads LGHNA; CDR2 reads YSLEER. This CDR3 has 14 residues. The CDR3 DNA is TGCGCCAGCAGCGAAGATTTAGCCAAAAACATTCAGTACTTC. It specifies CASSEDLAKNIQYF.

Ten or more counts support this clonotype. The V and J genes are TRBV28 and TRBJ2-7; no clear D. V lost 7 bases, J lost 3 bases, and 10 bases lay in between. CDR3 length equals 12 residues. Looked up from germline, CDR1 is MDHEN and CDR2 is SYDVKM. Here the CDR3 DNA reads TGTGCCAGCACCCCCCTTTACTACGAGCAGTACTTC. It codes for CASTPLYYEQYF.

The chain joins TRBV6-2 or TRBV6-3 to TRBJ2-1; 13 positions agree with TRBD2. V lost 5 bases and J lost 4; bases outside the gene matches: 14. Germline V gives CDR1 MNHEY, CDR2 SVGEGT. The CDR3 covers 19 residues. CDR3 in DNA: TGTGCCAGCAGTCGAATATCCCGAAGACTAGCGGGGGGATACAATGAGCAGTTCTTC. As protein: CASSRISRRLAGGYNEQFF.

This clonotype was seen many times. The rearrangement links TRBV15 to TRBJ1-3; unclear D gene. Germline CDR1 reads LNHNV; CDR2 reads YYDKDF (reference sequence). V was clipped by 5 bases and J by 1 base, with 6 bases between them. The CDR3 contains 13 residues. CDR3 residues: CATSGSSGNTIYF. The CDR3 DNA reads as TGTGCCACCAGCGGTTCTTCTGGAAACACCATATATTTT.

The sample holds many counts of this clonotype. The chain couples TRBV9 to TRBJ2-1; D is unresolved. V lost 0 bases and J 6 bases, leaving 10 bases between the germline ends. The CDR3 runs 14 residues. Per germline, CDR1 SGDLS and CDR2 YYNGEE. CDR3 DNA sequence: TGTGCCAGCAGCGTAGTGGGGTGGGGCAATGAGCAGTTCTTC. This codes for CASSVVGWGNEQFF.

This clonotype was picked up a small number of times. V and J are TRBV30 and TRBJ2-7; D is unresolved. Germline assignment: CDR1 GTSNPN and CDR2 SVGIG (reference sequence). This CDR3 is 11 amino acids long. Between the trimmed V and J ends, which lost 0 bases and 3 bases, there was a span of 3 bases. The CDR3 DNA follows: TGTGCCTGGAGTGTAGGCTACGAGCAGTACTTC. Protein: CAWSVGYEQYF.

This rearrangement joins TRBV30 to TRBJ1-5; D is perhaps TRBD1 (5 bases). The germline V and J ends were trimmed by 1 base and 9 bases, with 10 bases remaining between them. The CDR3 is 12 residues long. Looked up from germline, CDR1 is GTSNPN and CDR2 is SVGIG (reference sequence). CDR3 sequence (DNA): TGTGCCTGGAGTGGGGGGGGTAGGCCCCAGCATTTT. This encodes CAWSGGGRPQHF.

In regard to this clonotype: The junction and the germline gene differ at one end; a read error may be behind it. The CDR3 nucleotides are TGCTGTGCCCCCGGGGAGGGGGCGCCTTTATTACAAGAGACCCAGTACTTC. The encoded protein is CCAPGEGAPLLQETQYF. The chain uses TRBV20-1 and TRBJ2-5, with D possibly being TRBD1 or TRBD2 (7 bases each). The CDR3 has 17 amino acids. Germline CDR1 DFQATT, CDR2 SNEGSKA (reference sequence).

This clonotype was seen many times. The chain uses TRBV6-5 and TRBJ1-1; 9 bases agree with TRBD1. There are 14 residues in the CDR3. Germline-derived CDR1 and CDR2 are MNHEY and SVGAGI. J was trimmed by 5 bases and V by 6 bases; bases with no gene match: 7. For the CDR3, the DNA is TGTGCCAGCAGCTTAATCGGGACAGGGACTGAAGCTTTCTTT. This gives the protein CASSLIGTGTEAFF.

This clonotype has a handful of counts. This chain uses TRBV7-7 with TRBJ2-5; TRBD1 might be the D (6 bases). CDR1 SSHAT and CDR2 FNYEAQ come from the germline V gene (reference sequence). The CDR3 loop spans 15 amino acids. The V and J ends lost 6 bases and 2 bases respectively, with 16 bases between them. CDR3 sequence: CASSGVRGKQETQYF. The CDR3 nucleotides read TGTGCCAGCAGTGGGGTGAGGGGGAAGCAAGAGACCCAGTACTTC.

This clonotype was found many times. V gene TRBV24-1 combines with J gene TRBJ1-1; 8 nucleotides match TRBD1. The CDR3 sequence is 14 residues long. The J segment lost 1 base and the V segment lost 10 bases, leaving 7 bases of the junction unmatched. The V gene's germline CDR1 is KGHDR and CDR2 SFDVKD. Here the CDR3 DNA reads TGTGCCACAGCAGACAGGGGTGGGAACACTGAAGCTTTCTTT. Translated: CATADRGGNTEAFF.

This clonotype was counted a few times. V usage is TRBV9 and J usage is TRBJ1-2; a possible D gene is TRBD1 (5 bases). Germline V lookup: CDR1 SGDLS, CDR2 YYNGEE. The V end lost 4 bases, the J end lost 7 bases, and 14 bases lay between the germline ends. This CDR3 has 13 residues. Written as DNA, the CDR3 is TGTGCCAGCAGCAGGGACCTCCAACCTGGCTACACCTTC. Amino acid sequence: CASSRDLQPGYTF.

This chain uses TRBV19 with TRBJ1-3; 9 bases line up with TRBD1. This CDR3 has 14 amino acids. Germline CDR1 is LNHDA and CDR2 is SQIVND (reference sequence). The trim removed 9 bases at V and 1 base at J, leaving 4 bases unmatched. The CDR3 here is CASAGQGSGNTIYF. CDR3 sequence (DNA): TGTGCCAGCGCAGGACAGGGGTCTGGAAACACCATATATTTT.

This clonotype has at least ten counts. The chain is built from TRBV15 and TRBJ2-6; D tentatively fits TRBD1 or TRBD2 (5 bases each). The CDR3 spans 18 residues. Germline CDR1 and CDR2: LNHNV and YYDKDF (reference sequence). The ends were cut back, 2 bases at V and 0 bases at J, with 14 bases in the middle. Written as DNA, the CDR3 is TGTGCCACCAGCAGATTTAAGGGACCGAACTCTGGGGCCAACGTCCTGACTTTC. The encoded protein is CATSRFKGPNSGANVLTF.

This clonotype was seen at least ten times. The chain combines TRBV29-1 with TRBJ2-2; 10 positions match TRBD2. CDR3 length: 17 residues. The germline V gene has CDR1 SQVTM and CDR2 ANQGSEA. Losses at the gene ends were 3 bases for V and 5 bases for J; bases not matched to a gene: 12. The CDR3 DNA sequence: TGCAGCGTTGAGGGAGCGGGGGGGTTTTTGAGAACCGGGGAGCTGTTTTTT. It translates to CSVEGAGGFLRTGELFF.